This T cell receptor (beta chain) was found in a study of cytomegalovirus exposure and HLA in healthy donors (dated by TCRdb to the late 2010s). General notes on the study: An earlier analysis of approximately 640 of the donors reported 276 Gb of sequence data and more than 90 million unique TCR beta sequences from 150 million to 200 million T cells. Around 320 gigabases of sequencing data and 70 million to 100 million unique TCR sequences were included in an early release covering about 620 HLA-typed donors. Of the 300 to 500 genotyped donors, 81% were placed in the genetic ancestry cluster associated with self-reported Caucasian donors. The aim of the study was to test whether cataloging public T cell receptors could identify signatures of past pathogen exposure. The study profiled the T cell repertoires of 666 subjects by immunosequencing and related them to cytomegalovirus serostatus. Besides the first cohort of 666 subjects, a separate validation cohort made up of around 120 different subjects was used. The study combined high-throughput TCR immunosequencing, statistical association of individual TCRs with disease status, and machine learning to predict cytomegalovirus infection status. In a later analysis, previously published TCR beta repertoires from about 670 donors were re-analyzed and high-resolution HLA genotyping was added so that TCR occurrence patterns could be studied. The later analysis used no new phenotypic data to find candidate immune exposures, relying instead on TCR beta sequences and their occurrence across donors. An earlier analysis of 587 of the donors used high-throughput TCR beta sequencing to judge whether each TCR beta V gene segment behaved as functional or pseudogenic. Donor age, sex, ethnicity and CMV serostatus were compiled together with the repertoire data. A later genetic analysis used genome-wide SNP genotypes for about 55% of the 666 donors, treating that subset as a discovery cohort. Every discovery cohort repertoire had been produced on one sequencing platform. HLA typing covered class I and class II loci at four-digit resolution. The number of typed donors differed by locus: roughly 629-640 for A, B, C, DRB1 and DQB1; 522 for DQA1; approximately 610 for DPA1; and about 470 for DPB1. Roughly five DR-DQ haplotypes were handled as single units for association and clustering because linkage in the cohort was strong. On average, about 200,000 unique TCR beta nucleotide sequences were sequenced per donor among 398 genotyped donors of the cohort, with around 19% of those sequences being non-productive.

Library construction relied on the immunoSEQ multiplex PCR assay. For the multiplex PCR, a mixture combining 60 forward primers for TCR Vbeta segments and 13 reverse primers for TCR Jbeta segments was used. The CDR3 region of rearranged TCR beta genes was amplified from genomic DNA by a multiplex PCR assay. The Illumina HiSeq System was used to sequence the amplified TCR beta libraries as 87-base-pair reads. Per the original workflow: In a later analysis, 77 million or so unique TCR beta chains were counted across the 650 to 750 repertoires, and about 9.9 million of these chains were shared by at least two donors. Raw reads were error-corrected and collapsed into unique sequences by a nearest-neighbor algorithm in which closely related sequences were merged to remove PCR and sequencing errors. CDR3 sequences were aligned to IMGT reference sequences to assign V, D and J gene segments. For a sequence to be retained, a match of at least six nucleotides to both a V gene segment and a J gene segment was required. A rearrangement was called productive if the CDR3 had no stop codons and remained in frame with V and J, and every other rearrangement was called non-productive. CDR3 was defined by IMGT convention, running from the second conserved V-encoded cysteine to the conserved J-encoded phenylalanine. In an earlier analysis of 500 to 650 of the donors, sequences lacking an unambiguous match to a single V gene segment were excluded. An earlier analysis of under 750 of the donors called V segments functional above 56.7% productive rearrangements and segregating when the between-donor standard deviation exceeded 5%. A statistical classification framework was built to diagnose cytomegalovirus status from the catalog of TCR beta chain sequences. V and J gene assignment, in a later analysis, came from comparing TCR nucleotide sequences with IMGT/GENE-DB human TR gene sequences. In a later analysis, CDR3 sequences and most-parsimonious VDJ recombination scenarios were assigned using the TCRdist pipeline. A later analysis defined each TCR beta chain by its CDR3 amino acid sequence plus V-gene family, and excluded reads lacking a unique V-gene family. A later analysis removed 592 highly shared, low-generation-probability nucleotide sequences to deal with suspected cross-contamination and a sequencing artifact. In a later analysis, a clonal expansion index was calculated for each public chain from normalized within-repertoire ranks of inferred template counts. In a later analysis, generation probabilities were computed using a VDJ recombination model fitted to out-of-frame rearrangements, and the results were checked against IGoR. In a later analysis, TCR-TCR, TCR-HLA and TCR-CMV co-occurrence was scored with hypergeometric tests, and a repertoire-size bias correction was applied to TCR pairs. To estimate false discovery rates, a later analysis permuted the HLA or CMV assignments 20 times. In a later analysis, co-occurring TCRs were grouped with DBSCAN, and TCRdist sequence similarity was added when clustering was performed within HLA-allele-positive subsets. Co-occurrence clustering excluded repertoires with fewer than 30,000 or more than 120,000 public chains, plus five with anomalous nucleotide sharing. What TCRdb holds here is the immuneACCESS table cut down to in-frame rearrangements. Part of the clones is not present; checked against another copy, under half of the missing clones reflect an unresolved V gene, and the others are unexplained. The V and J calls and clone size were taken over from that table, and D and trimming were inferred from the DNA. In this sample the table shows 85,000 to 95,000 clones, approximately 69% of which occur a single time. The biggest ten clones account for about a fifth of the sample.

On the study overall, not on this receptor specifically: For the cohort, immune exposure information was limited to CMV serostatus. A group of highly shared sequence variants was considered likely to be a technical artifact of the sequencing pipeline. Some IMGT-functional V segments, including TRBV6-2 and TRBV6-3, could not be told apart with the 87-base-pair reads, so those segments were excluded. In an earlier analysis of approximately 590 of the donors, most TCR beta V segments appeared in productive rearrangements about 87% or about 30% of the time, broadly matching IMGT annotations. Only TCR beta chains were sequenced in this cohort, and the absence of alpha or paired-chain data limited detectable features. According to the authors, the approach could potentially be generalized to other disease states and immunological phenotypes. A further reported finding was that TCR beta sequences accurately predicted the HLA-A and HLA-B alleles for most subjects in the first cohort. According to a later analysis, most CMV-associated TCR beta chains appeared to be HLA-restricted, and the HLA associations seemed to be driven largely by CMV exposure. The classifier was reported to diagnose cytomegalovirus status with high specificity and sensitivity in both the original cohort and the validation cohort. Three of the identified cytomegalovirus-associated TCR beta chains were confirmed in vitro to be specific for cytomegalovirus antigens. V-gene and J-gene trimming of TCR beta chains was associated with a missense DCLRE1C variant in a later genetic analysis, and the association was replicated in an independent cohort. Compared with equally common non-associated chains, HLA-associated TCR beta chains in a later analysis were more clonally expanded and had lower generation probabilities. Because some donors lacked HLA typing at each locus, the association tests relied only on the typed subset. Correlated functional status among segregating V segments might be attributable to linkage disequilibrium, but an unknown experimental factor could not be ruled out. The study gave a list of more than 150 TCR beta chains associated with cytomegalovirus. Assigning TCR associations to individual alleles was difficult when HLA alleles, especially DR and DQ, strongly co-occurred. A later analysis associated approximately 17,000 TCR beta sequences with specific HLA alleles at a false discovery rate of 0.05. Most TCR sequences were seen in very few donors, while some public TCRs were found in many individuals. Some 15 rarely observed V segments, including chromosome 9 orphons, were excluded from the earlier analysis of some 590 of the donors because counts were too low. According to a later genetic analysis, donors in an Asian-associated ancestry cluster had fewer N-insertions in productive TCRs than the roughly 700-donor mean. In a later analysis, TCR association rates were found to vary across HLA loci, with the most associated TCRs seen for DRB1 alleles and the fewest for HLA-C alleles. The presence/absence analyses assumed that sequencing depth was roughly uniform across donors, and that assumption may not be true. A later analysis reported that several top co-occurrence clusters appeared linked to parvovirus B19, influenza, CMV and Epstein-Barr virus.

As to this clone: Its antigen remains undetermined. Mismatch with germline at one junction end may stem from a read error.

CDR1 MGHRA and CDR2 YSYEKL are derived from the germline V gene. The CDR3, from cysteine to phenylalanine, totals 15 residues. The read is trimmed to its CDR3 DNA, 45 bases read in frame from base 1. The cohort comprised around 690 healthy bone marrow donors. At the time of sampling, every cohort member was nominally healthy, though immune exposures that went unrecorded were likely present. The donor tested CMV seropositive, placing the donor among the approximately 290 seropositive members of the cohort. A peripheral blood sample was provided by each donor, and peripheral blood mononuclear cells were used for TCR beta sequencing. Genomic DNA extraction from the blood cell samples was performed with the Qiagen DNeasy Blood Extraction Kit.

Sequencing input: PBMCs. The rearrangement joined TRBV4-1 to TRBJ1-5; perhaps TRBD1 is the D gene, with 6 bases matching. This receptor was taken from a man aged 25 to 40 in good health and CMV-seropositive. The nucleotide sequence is TGCGCCAGCAGCCAGAGGGACACCGCCTATCAGCCCCAGAATTTT. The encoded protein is CASSQRDTAYQPQNF.